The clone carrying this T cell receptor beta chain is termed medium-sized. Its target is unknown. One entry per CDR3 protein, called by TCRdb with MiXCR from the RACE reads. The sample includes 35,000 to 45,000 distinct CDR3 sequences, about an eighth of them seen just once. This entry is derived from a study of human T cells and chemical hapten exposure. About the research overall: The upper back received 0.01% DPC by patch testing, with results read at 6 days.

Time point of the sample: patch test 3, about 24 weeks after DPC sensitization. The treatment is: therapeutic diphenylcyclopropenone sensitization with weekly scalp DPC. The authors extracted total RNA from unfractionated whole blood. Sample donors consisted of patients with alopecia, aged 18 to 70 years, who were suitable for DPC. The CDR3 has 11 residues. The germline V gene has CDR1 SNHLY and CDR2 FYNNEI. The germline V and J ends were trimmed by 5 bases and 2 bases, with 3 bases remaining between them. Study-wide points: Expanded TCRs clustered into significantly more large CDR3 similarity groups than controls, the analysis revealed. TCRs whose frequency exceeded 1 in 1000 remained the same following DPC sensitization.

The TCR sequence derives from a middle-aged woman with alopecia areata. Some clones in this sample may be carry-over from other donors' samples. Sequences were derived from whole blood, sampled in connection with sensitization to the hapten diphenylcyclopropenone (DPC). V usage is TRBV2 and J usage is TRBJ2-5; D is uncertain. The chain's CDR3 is CASSLQETQYF. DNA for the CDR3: TGTGCCAGCAGTCTACAAGAGACCCAGTACTTC.